The subject of this entry is one T cell receptor beta chain. Trimming shortened V by 6 bases and J by 6 bases, and 12 bases separated the two germline ends. This CDR3 spans 14 amino acids. The germline gives CDR1 MDHEN, CDR2 SYDVKM. The data were obtained in a study of blood T cell repertoires in COVID-19. The data were produced by immunoSEQ multiplex PCR, yet TCRdb's version contains in-frame clones alone and is incomplete. This sample yields about 42,000 clones, of which about 85% are seen a single time; roughly 13% belongs to the top ten. The V call is TRBV28, the J call TRBJ1-6, with D perhaps TRBD1 (5 bases). The receptor's source is a woman aged 70-85 years in a cohort sampled during active COVID-19. Specimen: peripheral blood. CDR3 nucleotides: TGTGCCAGCAGAAGCGAACAGGCTAATTCACCCCTCCACTTT. It is translated as CASRSEQANSPLHF. Filled out from reference TRBV28 and TRBJ1-6, the complete variable domain reads DVKVTQSSRYLVKRTGEKVFLECVQDMDHENMFWYRQDPGLGLRLIYFSYDVKMKEKGDIPEGYSVSREKKERFSLILESASTNQTSMYLCASRSEQANSPLHFGNGTRLTVT.